What follows are 31 T cell receptor beta chains derived from one specimen sequenced in a study of early T cells in non-severe SARS-CoV-2 infection. Each CDR3 protein is one row after TCRdb ran MiXCR on the 5' RACE reads. The sample lists fewer than 85,000 distinct CDR3 sequences, approximately 12% occurring once. Sequenced material: whole blood. Every receptor here comes from an adult who was a healthcare worker with PCR-confirmed SARS-CoV-2 infection or an uninfected control (not recorded which).

This clonotype was seen ten or more times. The chain links TRBV11-2 to TRBJ2-7; D is unclear. Trimming removed 6 bases at V and 6 bases at J, with 12 bases between. Germline CDR1 reads SGHAT; CDR2 reads FQNNGV. The CDR3 totals 12 residues. CDR3: CASRSMGAEQYF. In nucleotides, the CDR3 is TGTGCCAGCAGGTCCATGGGTGCCGAGCAGTACTTC.

This clonotype turned up a few times. The chain has TRBV7-2 and TRBJ2-3; 8 bases map to TRBD2. Germline CDR1 and CDR2: SGHTA and FQGNSA. This CDR3 contains 18 residues. Germline trimming cut 1 base from V and 1 base from J; bases unmatched to any gene: 10. Written as DNA, the CDR3 is TGTGCCAGCAGCTTAGAAAGTCTTGCGGGGGGACGCACAGATACGCAGTATTTT. It translates to CASSLESLAGGRTDTQYF.

This clonotype was counted ten times or more. The chain joins TRBV13 to TRBJ2-5; D is uncertain. This CDR3 region has 14 residues. The germline V gene has CDR1 PRHDT and CDR2 FYEKMQ (reference sequence). Deletions cut 2 bases from V and 4 bases from J, with 11 bases between. DNA for the CDR3: TGTGCCAGCAGCTTAAGGGCCCGTACAGAGACCCAGTACTTC. As protein: CASSLRARTETQYF.

This clonotype has ten or more counts. The J gene is TRBJ2-1, the V gene TRBV10-3; 13 bases are a match to TRBD2. The V gene end was trimmed by 4 bases and the J gene end by 1 base; junction bases not matched to a gene: 1. CDR3 length: 16 residues. Germline CDR1 is ENHRY and CDR2 is SYGVKD. The CDR3 spells CAISGGLAGSYNEQFF. Here the CDR3 DNA reads TGTGCCATCAGTGGGGGACTAGCGGGATCCTACAATGAGCAGTTCTTC.

CDR3 sequence reads: CSADGVGYGYTF. The DNA for the CDR3 is TGCAGCGCCGACGGGGTTGGCTATGGCTACACCTTC. The rearrangement uses TRBV29-1 and TRBJ1-2, with D unclear. This CDR3 contains 12 residues. CDR1 is SQVTM, CDR2 ANQGSEA, per germline. V dropped 7 bases and J dropped 4 bases, with 13 bases sitting between them.

CDR3 region: CASSYSSRDGYTF. The CDR3, as DNA: TGTGCCAGCAGTTACTCGAGCCGGGATGGCTACACCTTC. This sequence joins TRBV6-6 and TRBJ1-2; no clear D gene. Germline loops: CDR1 MNHNY, CDR2 SVGAGI (reference sequence). This CDR3 comprises 13 residues. Trimming pared 0 bases from V and 6 bases from J, leaving 8 bases between.

To note about this clonotype: A read error may account for a junction end that differs from germline. The chain recombines TRBV6-4 with TRBJ2-3; D possibly matches TRBD1 or TRBD2 (6 bases each). The CDR3 runs to 15 residues. Germline V gives CDR1 MRHNA, CDR2 SNTAGT. Written as DNA, the CDR3 is TGTACCAGCAGCCAAGAGGGGGGTAGCACAGATACGCAGTATTTT. As protein: CTSSQEGGSTDTQYF.

In its sample, this clonotype was seen many times. Germline is not matched at one junction end, which may reflect a read error. The CDR3 is CTAGTGGSSGIYTDTQYF. The CDR3 DNA is TGCACTGCTGGGACAGGGGGCTCTAGCGGGATCTACACAGATACGCAGTATTTT. The chain links TRBV20-1 to TRBJ2-3, with 12 nucleotides matching TRBD1. Germline V lookup: CDR1 DFQATT, CDR2 SNEGSKA (reference sequence). The length of the CDR3 is 18 residues.

This clonotype has just a few counts. The V call is TRBV18, the J call TRBJ1-2, with D perhaps matching TRBD1 (5 bases). Trimming removed 3 bases from V and 2 bases from J, with 10 bases in between. The CDR3 runs to 14 residues. Looked up from germline, CDR1 is KGHSH and CDR2 is LQKENI. The CDR3 DNA follows: TGTGCCAGCTCACCGGCAGGGTGGAACTATGGCTACACCTTC. This sequence encodes CASSPAGWNYGYTF.

This clonotype was counted only a few times. The chain recombines TRBV6-2 or TRBV6-3 with TRBJ2-5; perhaps TRBD2 as D (6 bases). The CDR3 totals 14 residues. The V end lost 5 bases, the J end lost 4 bases, and 14 bases lay between the germline ends. Germline CDR1 MNHEY, CDR2 SVGEGT. CDR3 nucleotides: TGTGCCAGCAGTACCGGACTAACCATAGAGACCCAGTACTTC. The encoded protein is CASSTGLTIETQYF.

This clonotype was recorded once. Compared with germline, one end of the junction differs, possibly owing to a read error. V is TRBV7-9 and J is TRBJ2-7; 7 nucleotides match TRBD1. The germline CDR1 and CDR2 sequences are SEHNR and FQNEAQ (reference sequence). This CDR3 spans 15 amino acids. CDR3 nucleotide sequence: TGTGCCAGCAGCGGATGGGACAGCCAGCACTACGAGCAGAACTTC. This encodes CASSGWDSQHYEQNF.

This sequence joins TRBV11-1 and TRBJ2-1; TRBD2 matches 8 bases. The germline CDR1 and CDR2 sequences are SGHAT and FQDESV (reference sequence). Trimming at V came to 8 bases and at J to 0 bases, leaving 6 bases not matched to a gene. The CDR3 sequence is 15 residues long. CDR3 DNA sequence: TGTGCCAGCGCACGGGGGGGAAGCTCCTACAATGAGCAGTTCTTC. Its translation is CASARGGSSYNEQFF.

The CDR3 region has the DNA TGCGCCAGCAGCCCCTCCAGCGGGACCGAGCAGTACTTC. Translating it yields CASSPSSGTEQYF. The chain uses TRBV5-1 and TRBJ2-7, with 7 bases that match TRBD2. V was pared by 4 bases and J by 6 bases, with 7 bases of the junction left unmatched. The CDR3 is made up of 13 amino acids. Germline values: CDR1 SGHRS, CDR2 YFSETQ.

DNA of the CDR3: TGCGCCAGCAACTACGGGGGGGACGAAGAAAAACTGTTTTTT. This translates into CASNYGGDEEKLFF. V usage is TRBV5-1 and J usage is TRBJ1-4; TRBD1 is a possible D gene (5 bases). Per germline, CDR1 SGHRS and CDR2 YFSETQ. Deletions cut 6 bases from V and 8 bases from J, with 17 bases between. The CDR3 covers 14 residues.

This clonotype was counted between two and nine times. CDR3 sequence (DNA): TGTGCCAGCAGCAGCGGGGGGCGCCTTCCCAACGAGCAGTACTTC. As protein: CASSSGGRLPNEQYF. The V call is TRBV5-6, the J call TRBJ2-7; 9 bases match TRBD2. CDR3 length: 15 amino acids. The germline gives CDR1 SGHDT, CDR2 YYEEEE. Trimming at V came to 4 bases and at J to 5 bases, leaving 10 bases not matched to a gene.

A few counts support this clonotype. The gene calls are TRBV7-8 and TRBJ2-7; no definite D call. Germline CDR1 and CDR2: SGHVS and FQNEAQ. This CDR3 has 13 amino acids. V was cut by 2 bases and J by 1 base, with 6 bases left in between. This CDR3 reads CASSLFSSYEQYF. CDR3 DNA: TGTGCCAGCAGCTTATTCAGTTCCTACGAGCAGTACTTC.

This clonotype is categorized as medium-sized. The CDR3 region is CASSRSTGTGGSNEQFF. CDR3 in DNA: TGTGCCAGCAGCCGGAGCACCGGGACAGGGGGCTCCAATGAGCAGTTCTTC. V is TRBV11-2 and J is TRBJ2-1, with TRBD1 identical over 12 bases. J was trimmed by 6 bases and V by 5 bases; bases with no gene match: 11. This CDR3 is built from 17 residues. Germline loops: CDR1 SGHAT, CDR2 FQNNGV.

This clonotype was seen a handful of times. This chain connects TRBV20-1 to TRBJ2-7; D not certain. The ends were cut back, 6 bases at V and 7 bases at J, with 13 bases in the middle. CDR3 length: 11 residues. Germline V gives CDR1 DFQATT, CDR2 SNEGSKA (reference sequence). CDR3 coding DNA: TGCAGTGCAGACGGACCCCTAGAGCAGTACTTC. This translates into CSADGPLEQYF.

This clonotype has more than one count but fewer than ten. The CDR3 sequence: CSARGVAGSGLTQYF. As DNA, the CDR3 is TGCAGTGCTAGGGGGGTAGCGGGATCCGGACTTACGCAGTATTTT. The chain links TRBV20-1 to TRBJ2-3; 8 bases are shared with TRBD2. Germline V gene data show CDR1 as DFQATT and CDR2 as SNEGSKA (reference sequence). V shed 3 bases and J 8 bases; nucleotides not matched to a gene: 13. The CDR3 spans 15 residues.

The V call is TRBV6-1, the J call TRBJ1-2; TRBD1 might be the D (6 bases). V was shortened by 6 bases and J by 4 bases, with 24 bases between the two germline ends. Looked up from germline, CDR1 is MNHNS and CDR2 is SASEGT. The CDR3 length is 17 residues. The CDR3, as DNA: TGTGCCAGCAGGGAGAAAGCCTATGAGACAGGAGGCTATGGCTACACCTTC. This translates into CASREKAYETGGYGYTF.

As DNA, the CDR3 is TGCAGCGTTGTGGCGGGGAGCTCCTACAATGAGCAGTTCTTC. Amino acid sequence: CSVVAGSSYNEQFF. V and J are TRBV29-1 and TRBJ2-1; possibly TRBD2 for D (6 bases). The CDR3 is made up of 14 amino acids. The V end was cut by 4 bases, the J end by 0 bases, with 10 bases between. The germline V gene has CDR1 SQVTM and CDR2 ANQGSEA.

This clonotype has more than one count but fewer than ten. The chain combines TRBV2 with TRBJ2-7, with 7 bases fitting TRBD2. CDR1 is SNHLY and CDR2 is FYNNEI in the germline V gene. J lost 0 bases, V lost 3 bases, and 11 bases had no gene match. The CDR3 is 17 residues long. The DNA of the CDR3 is TGTGCCAGCAGTGAGGTAGCGGGCCTGAGAGCCTCCTACGAGCAGTACTTC. It yields the protein CASSEVAGLRASYEQYF.

This clonotype was seen a handful of times. This chain joins TRBV12-3 or TRBV12-4 and TRBJ2-7; 10 bases fit TRBD2. Germline trimming cut 7 bases from V and 4 bases from J; bases unmatched to any gene: 7. The CDR3 loop spans 14 amino acids. Here the CDR3 DNA reads TGTGCCAGCAAATCTAGCGGGAGTGATTACGAGCAGTACTTC. This gives the protein CASKSSGSDYEQYF.

Points on this clonotype: It may be a read error: a sequence one base away is much more abundant. The rearrangement joins TRBV12-3 or TRBV12-4 to TRBJ2-1; maybe TRBD2 (5 bases). The CDR3 consists of 17 residues. The V gene lost 6 bases and the J gene lost 9 bases, with 27 bases spanning the gap. CDR3 in amino acids: CASSPERRPNGIAEQFF. CDR3 DNA: TGTGCCAGCAGCCCCGAAAGAAGGCCTAACGGGATCGCTGAGCAGTTCTTC.

This clonotype was found many times. V and J are TRBV18 and TRBJ1-1; D not resolved. This CDR3 contains 13 residues. CDR1 KGHSH and CDR2 LQKENI come from the germline V gene. Deletions cut 3 bases from V and 6 bases from J, with 11 bases between. CDR3 nucleotide sequence: TGTGCCAGCTCACCCTCGTCCGCATCTGAAGCTTTCTTT. It codes for CASSPSSASEAFF.

The table lists this clonotype with a few counts. The V gene is TRBV3-1, the J gene TRBJ2-1, with D perhaps matching TRBD2 (5 bases). The germline V and J ends were trimmed by 3 bases and 6 bases, with 21 bases remaining between them. CDR1 LGHDT and CDR2 YNNKEL come from the germline V gene (reference sequence). The CDR3 sequence is 17 residues long. Here the CDR3 DNA reads TGTGCCAGCAGCCACCCCTCTTCGGGCGGGCCCGGCAATGAGCAGTTCTTC. Amino acid sequence: CASSHPSSGGPGNEQFF.

This clonotype has just a few counts. The chain recombines TRBV7-6 with TRBJ1-1; D is undetermined. V was trimmed by 5 bases and J by 6 bases, leaving 10 bases between them. This CDR3 is built from 12 residues. Germline CDR1 reads SGHVS; CDR2 reads FNYEAQ. CDR3 loop: CASSPYRAEAFF. DNA for the CDR3: TGTGCCAGCAGCCCATACAGAGCTGAAGCTTTCTTT.

This sequence joins TRBV5-6 and TRBJ1-5; 12 bases agree with TRBD1. Germline V CDR1 and CDR2: SGHDT, YYEEEE. CDR3 size: 18 residues. J gave up 1 base and V 1 base, and 6 bases lay outside the gene matches. The CDR3 coding sequence is TGTGCCAGCAGCTTGCCGGGACAGGGGGCCGCGAGCAATCAGCCCCAGCATTTT. Translation: CASSLPGQGAASNQPQHF. Full variable domain (rest looked up from reference TRBV5-6 and TRBJ1-5): DAGVTQSPTHLIKTRGQQVTLRCSPKSGHDTVSWYQQALGQGPQFIFQYYEEEERQRGNFPDRFSGHQFPNYSSELNVNALLLGDSALYLCASSLPGQGAASNQPQHFGDGTRLSIL.

This clonotype was detected a few times. The chain couples TRBV6-6 to TRBJ2-5; TRBD1 matches 9 bases. After removal of 6 bases from V and 0 bases from J, the junction contained 5 bases not matched to a gene. CDR1 and CDR2 (germline): MNHNY, SVGAGI (reference sequence). This CDR3 contains 15 residues. CDR3 nucleotides: TGTGCCAGCAGCCGACAGGGGGTTAACCAAGAGACCCAGTACTTC. Translation: CASSRQGVNQETQYF.

Ten or more counts support this clonotype. The J gene is TRBJ1-5, the V gene TRBV7-6, with TRBD1 as a possible D gene (5 bases). The CDR3 is 14 amino acids. Germline V CDR1 and CDR2: SGHVS, FNYEAQ. Trimming cost V 1 base and J 7 bases, with 11 bases left between them. CDR3 region: CASSLESGRQPQHF. CDR3 DNA: TGTGCCAGCAGCTTAGAGTCAGGGCGACAGCCCCAGCATTTT.

This clonotype was detected ten times or more. The rearrangement joins TRBV10-3 to TRBJ2-7; 7 bases agree with TRBD2. This CDR3 region has 14 residues. CDR1 is ENHRY, CDR2 SYGVKD, per germline. V lost 6 bases to trimming and J lost 5 bases; unmatched junction nucleotides: 10. CDR3 loop: CAIRREGSYHEQYF. The CDR3 nucleotides read TGTGCCATCAGGAGGGAGGGATCGTATCACGAGCAGTACTTC.